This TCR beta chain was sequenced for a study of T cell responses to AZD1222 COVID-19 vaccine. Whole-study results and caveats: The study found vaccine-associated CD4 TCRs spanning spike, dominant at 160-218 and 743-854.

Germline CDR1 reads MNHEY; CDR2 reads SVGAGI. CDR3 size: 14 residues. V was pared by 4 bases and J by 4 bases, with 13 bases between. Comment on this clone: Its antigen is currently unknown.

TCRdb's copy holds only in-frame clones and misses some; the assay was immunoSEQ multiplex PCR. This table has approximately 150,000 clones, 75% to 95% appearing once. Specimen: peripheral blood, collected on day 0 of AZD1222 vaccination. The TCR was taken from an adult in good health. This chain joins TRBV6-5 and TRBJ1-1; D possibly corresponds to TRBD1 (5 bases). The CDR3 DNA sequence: TGTGCCAGCAGTTCGGTCAGGGAGATCACTGAAGCTTTCTTT. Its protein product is CASSSVREITEAFF.